The clone carrying this TCR beta chain appeared once. TCRdb's copy holds only in-frame clones and misses some; the assay was immunoSEQ multiplex PCR. The sample lists about 75,000 clones, 95% to 97% seen once, with approximately 0.2% in the top ten. This CDR3 comprises 14 residues. Germline V CDR1 and CDR2: SGHAT, FQNNGV. V lost 3 bases and J lost 1, with 4 bases in between. These data originate in a study of technical replicates of blood from a handful of donors. The specimen sequenced was T cells isolated from PBMCs. This sequence originates from a human donor in good health. This chain joins TRBV11-2 and TRBJ2-6; D is ambiguous. CDR3 sequence reads: CASSFQSGANVLTF. CDR3 sequence (DNA): TGTGCCAGCAGCTTTCAATCTGGGGCCAACGTCCTGACTTTC.